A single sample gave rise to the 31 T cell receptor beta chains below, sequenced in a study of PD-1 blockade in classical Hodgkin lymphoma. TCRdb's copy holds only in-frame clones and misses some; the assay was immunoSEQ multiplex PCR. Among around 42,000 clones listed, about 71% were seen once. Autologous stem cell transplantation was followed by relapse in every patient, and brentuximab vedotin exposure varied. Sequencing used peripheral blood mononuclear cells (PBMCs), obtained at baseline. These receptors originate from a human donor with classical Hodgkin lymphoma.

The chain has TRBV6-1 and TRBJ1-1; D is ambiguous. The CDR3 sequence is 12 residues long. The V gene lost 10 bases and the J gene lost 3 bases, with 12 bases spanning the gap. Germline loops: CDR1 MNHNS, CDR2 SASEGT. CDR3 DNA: TGTGCCACCTCTATTGGGGACACTGAAGCTTTCTTT. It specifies CATSIGDTEAFF.

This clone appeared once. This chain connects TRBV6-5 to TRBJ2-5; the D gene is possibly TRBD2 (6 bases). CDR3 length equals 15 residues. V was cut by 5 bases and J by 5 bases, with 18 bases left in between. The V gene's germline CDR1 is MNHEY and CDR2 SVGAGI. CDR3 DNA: TGTGCCAGCAGTCCCCCCCGCGCGGGGCGGGAGACCCAGTACTTC. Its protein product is CASSPPRAGRETQYF.

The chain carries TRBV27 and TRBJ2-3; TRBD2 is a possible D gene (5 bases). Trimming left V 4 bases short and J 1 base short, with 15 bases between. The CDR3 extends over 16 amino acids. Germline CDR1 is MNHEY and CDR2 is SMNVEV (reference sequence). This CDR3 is CASSSRTLGGTDTQYF. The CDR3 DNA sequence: TGTGCCAGCAGTTCCCGGACTCTTGGAGGCACAGATACGCAGTATTTT.

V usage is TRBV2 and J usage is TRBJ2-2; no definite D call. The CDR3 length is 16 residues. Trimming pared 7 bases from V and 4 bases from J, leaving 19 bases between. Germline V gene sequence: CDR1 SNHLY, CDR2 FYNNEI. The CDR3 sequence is CASKNMAALFTGELFF. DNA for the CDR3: TGTGCCAGCAAGAATATGGCGGCGTTATTCACCGGGGAGCTGTTTTTT.

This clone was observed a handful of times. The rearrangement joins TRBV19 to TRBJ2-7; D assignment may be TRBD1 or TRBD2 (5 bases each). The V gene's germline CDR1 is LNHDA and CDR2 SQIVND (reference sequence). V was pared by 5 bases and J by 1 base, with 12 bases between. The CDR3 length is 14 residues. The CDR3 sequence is CASSLQGVSYEQYF. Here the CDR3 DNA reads TGTGCCAGTAGTCTGCAGGGAGTTTCCTACGAGCAGTACTTC.

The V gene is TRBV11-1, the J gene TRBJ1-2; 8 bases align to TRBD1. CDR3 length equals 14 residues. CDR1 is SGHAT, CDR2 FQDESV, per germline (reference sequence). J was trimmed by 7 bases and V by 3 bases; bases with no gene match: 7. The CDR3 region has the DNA TGTGCCAGCAGCTTCGATACAGGGGGGAGTGGCTACACCTTC. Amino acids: CASSFDTGGSGYTF.

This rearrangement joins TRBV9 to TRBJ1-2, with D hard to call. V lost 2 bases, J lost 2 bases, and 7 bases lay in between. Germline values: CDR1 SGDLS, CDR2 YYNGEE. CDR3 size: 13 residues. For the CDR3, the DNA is TGTGCCAGCAGCGTCACACAGAACTATGGCTACACCTTC. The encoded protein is CASSVTQNYGYTF.

The chain's CDR3 is CASSVGAGKDGYTF. The CDR3 bases are TGTGCCAGCAGCGTAGGAGCAGGGAAAGATGGCTACACCTTC. The rearrangement joins TRBV9 to TRBJ1-2; a weak D match, TRBD1 (5 bases). V was clipped by 0 bases and J by 6 bases, with 12 bases between them. Looked up from germline, CDR1 is SGDLS and CDR2 is YYNGEE. The CDR3 has 14 amino acids.

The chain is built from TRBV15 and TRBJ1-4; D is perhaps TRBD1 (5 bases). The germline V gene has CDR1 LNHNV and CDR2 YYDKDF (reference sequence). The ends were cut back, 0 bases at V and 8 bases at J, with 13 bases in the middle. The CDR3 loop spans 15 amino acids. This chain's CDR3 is CATSRDSQGREKLFF. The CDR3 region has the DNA TGTGCCACCAGCAGAGATTCCCAGGGAAGGGAAAAACTGTTTTTT.

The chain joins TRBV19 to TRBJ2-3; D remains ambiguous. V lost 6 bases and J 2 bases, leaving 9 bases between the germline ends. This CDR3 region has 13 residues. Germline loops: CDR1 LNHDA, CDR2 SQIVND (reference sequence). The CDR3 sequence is CASRGGLTDTQYF. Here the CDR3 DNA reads TGTGCCAGTAGGGGCGGCCTCACAGATACGCAGTATTTT. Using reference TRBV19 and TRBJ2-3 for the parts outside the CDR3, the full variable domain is DGGITQSPKYLFRKEGQNVTLSCEQNLNHDAMYWYRQDPGQGLRLIYYSQIVNDFQKGDIAEGYSVSREKKESFPLTVTSAQKNPTAFYLCASRGGLTDTQYFGPGTRLTVL.

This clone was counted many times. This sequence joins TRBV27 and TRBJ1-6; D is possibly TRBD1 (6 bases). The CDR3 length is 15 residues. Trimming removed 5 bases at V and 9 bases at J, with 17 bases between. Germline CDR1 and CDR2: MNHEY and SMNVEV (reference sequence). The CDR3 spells CASSGGGGGPSPLHF. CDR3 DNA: TGTGCCAGCAGTGGGGGTGGGGGCGGCCCTTCACCCCTCCACTTT.

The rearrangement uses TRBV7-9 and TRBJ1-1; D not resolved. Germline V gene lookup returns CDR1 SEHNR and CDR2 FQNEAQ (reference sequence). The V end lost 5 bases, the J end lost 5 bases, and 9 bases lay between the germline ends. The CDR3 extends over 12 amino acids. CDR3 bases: TGTGCCAGCAGCCCGGTTCTTACTGAAGCTTTCTTT. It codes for CASSPVLTEAFF.

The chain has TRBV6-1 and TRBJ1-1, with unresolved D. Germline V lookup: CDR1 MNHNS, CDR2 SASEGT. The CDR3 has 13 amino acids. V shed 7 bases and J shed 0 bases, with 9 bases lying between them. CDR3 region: CASTGYVNTEAFF. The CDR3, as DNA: TGTGCCAGCACGGGGTACGTGAACACTGAAGCTTTCTTT.

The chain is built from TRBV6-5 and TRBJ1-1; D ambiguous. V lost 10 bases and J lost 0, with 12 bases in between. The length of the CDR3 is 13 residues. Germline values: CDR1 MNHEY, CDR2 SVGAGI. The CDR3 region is CAIMRGVNTEAFF. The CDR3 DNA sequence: TGTGCCATCATGCGCGGGGTGAACACTGAAGCTTTCTTT.

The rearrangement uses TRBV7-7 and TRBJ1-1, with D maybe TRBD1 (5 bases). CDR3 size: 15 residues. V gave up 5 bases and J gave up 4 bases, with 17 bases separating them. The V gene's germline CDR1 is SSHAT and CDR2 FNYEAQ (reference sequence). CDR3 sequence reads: CASSPGVGGGTEAFF. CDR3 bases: TGTGCCAGCAGCCCGGGCGTCGGTGGGGGCACTGAAGCTTTCTTT.

The chain's CDR3 is CASSPYGGNYEQYF. In DNA form, the CDR3 reads TGTGCCAGCAGCCCTTATGGGGGGAATTACGAGCAGTACTTC. The chain couples TRBV4-2 to TRBJ2-7; the D gene is possibly TRBD2 (6 bases). The CDR3 sequence is 14 residues long. V dropped 4 bases and J dropped 4 bases, with 14 bases sitting between them. Germline V gene lookup returns CDR1 LGHNA and CDR2 YNFKEQ.

Written as DNA, the CDR3 is TGCGCCAGCAGTCAATCCCTCAGGGGCGATCCCTCTGGAAACACCATATATTTT. Translation gives CASSQSLRGDPSGNTIYF. J is TRBJ1-3 and V is TRBV23-1; weak D call: TRBD1 (6 bases). TRBV23-1 is an open reading frame, and its role is uncertain. V was clipped by 0 bases and J by 0 bases, with 15 bases between them. This CDR3 spans 18 amino acids.

The CDR3 reads CSVESGLAGNTQYF. CDR3 DNA: TGCAGCGTTGAATCGGGACTAGCGGGGAATACGCAGTATTTT. This chain joins TRBV29-1 and TRBJ2-3; TRBD2 aligns across 13 bases. There are 14 residues in the CDR3. The ends lost 2 bases at V and 7 bases at J; junction bases unmatched: 3. The V gene's germline CDR1 is SQVTM and CDR2 ANQGSEA.

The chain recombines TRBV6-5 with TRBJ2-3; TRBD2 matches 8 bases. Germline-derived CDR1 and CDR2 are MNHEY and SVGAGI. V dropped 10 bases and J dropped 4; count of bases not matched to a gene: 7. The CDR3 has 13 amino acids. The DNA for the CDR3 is TGTGCCACCGGACTAGCCAGGGCAGATACGCAGTATTTT. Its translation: CATGLARADTQYF.

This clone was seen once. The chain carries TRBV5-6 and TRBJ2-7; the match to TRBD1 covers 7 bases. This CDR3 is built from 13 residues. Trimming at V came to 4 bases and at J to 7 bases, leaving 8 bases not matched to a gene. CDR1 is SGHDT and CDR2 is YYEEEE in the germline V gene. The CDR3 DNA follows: TGTGCCAGCAGCATCCCGACAGGGCGGGAGCAGTACTTC. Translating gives CASSIPTGREQYF. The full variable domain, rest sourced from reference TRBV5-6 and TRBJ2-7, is DAGVTQSPTHLIKTRGQQVTLRCSPKSGHDTVSWYQQALGQGPQFIFQYYEEEERQRGNFPDRFSGHQFPNYSSELNVNALLLGDSALYLCASSIPTGREQYFGPGTRLTVT.

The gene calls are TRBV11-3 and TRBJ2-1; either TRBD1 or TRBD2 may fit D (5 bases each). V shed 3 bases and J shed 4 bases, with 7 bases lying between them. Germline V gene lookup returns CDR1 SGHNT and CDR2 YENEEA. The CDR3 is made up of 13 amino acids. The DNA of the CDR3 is TGTGCCAGCAGCTTGGGGGTTTACAATGAGCAGTTCTTC. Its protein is CASSLGVYNEQFF.

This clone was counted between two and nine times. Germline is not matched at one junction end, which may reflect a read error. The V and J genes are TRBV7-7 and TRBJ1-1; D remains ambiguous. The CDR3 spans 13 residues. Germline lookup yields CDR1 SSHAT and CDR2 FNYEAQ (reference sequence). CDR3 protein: CASSYGEVAEAFF. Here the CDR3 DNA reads TGTGCTAGCAGCTACGGCGAGGTAGCTGAAGCTTTCTTT.

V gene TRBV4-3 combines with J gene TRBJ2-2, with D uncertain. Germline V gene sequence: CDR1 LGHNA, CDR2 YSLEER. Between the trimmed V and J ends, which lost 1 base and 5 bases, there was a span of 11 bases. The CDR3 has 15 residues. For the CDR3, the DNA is TGCGCCAGCAGCCAAGCGGCAGCGTCGACCGGGGAGCTGTTTTTT. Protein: CASSQAAASTGELFF.

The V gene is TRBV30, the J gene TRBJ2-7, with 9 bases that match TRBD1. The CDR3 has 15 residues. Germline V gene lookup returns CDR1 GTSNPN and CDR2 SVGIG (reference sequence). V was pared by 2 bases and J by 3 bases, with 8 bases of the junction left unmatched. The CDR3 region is CAWSPPGTGSYEQYF. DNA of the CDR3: TGTGCCTGGAGTCCCCCGGGGACAGGGAGCTACGAGCAGTACTTC.

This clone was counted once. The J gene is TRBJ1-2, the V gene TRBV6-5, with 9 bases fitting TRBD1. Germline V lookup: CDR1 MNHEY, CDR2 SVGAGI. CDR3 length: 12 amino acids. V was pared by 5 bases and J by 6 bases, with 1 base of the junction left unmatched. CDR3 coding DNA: TGTGCCAGCAGTCGGACAGGGGATGGCTACACCTTC. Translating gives CASSRTGDGYTF.

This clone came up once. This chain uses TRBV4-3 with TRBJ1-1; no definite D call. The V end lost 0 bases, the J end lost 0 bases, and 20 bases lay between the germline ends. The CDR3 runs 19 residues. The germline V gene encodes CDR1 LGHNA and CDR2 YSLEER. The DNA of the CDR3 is TGCGCCAGCAGCCAAGAAGCAGGAGGGTGGATGGGTCTGAACACTGAAGCTTTCTTT. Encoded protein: CASSQEAGGWMGLNTEAFF.

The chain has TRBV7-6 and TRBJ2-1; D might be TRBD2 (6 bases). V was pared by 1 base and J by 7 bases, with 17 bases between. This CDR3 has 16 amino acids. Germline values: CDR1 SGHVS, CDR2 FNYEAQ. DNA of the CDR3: TGTGCCAGCAGCTTAGAGGCCTCGGGAGCGCGTAATGAGCAGTTCTTC. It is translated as CASSLEASGARNEQFF. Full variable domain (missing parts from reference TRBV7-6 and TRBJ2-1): GAGVSQSPRYKVTKRGQDVALRCDPISGHVSLYWYRQALGQGPEFLTYFNYEAQQDKSGLPNDRFSAERPEGSISTLTIQRTEQRDSAMYRCASSLEASGARNEQFFGPGTRLTVL.

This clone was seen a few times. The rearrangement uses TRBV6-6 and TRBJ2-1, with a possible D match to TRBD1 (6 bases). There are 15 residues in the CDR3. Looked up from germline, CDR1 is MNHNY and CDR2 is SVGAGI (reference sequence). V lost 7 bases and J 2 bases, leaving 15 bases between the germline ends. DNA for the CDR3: TGTGCCAGCAAAAACCGGGACACCACCTACAATGAGCAGTTCTTC. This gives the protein CASKNRDTTYNEQFF.

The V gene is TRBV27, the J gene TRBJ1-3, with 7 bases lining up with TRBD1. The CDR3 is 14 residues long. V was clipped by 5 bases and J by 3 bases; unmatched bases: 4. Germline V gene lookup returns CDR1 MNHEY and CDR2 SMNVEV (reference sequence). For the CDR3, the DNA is TGTGCCAGCAGTCTACAGGGGATTGGAAACACCATATATTTT. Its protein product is CASSLQGIGNTIYF.

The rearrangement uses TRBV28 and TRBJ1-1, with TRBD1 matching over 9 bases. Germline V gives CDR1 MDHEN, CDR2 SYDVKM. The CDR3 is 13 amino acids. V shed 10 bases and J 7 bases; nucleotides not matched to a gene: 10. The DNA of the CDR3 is TGTGCCACCTATATACAGGGGGCCGGTGAAGCTTTCTTT. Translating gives CATYIQGAGEAFF.

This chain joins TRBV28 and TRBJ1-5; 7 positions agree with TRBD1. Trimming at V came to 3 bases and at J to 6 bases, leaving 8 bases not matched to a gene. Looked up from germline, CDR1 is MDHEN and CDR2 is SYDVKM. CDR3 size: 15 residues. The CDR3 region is CASSFERDRLQPQHF. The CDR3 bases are TGTGCCAGCAGTTTTGAGAGGGACAGACTTCAGCCCCAGCATTTT.